The following is a T cell receptor (beta chain) sequence with its context. Its antigen is currently not known. Per-base qualities were not stored, and no clone one base away is much larger. This sample was included in a study of T cell responses to AZD1222 COVID-19 vaccine (dated by TCRdb to the early 2020s). As for the study more broadly: AZD1222 recipients with second doses at about 4 weeks or about 12 weeks were pooled, because spike-specific TCR depth and breadth did not differ between schedules. A total of more than 230 trial participants underwent TCR sequencing, of whom approximately 210 received two doses of AZD1222 and 26 received two doses of the MenACWY control vaccine. Enrollment into the trials was organized by age into subgroups of 18-55, 56-69 and 70-plus years, and those subgroups contained roughly 150, 30 and 60 TCR-sequenced participants, respectively.

The germline V gene (reference sequence) provides CDR1 SEHNR and CDR2 FQNEAQ. The CDR3 starts with the cysteine, ends with the phenylalanine, and has 8 residues. Only the CDR3 DNA is retained, 24 bases long and in frame from the first base. The trim is 7 bases for V and 6 bases for J, with a gap of 0 bases between the germline ends. The time point label here, explained by the study, means: baseline before first vaccination. Vaccinee samples were obtained from the UK trials COV001 and COV002, which included a single-blind randomized controlled phase 2/3 trial of AZD1222 (ChAdOx1 nCoV-19) in healthy adults. Trial participant PBMC samples were collected at day 0 and day 28 after the second dose for TCRbeta chain sequencing. The CDR3 regions of human TCRbeta chains were analyzed by immunosequencing. Regarding the original processing steps: Repertoire TCRs were checked for matches against a reference library of SARS-CoV-2-specific TCRs that had been generated using the MIRA antigen-specificity platform. Breadth meant the fraction of unique TCRs that were SARS-CoV-2-associated, whereas depth meant the fraction of total T cells that were SARS-CoV-2-associated. Using the MIRA data, each spike-specific TCR was assigned both to the spike region to which the TCR was reactive and to a CD4 or CD8 class. Log10-transformed breadth and depth values were compared by one-way ANOVA with Sidak's multiple comparisons tests. TCRdb took over this immuneACCESS table, retaining in-frame rearrangements with V and J assigned. Such tables are incomplete; in checked studies, under half of the missing clones stem from an unresolved V gene, and the remainder is unexplained. That table furnishes V, J and clone size, whereas the DNA furnished D and trimming. Present in this sample are some 130,000 clones, roughly 91% of which were seen just once. About 9.1% of the sample is held by the ten biggest clonotypes.

Study-wide conclusions, independent of this receptor: Conclusions about previously exposed vaccinees are limited, since just a handful of AZD1222 recipients were seropositive for SARS-CoV-2 at baseline. Nearly half of unique spike-specific TCRs reportedly recognized epitopes outside regions mutated in the B.1.351 and B.1.1.7 variants. Spike-specific TCR breadth and depth rose significantly after two AZD1222 doses compared with day 0 and with MenACWY recipients. Because no samples from the day 14 peak response were available, repertoires could be characterized only after the peak T cell response. In the small 56-69-year group, the increase in depth fell short of significance, most likely because of low power. The vaccine-associated CD4 TCRs covered the entire spike protein, and the dominant responses fell in regions 160-218 and 743-854. Most participants were white British and females outnumbered males, and the authors suggested that clonal diversity may have been underestimated.

The rearrangement joined TRBV7-9 to TRBJ1-1, with the D gene too uncertain to name. The receptor was isolated from an adult in good health. The specimen was peripheral blood, collected on day 0 of AZD1222 vaccination. The CDR3 in this case is CASTEAFF. In nucleotides, the sequence is TGTGCCAGCACTGAAGCTTTCTTT.